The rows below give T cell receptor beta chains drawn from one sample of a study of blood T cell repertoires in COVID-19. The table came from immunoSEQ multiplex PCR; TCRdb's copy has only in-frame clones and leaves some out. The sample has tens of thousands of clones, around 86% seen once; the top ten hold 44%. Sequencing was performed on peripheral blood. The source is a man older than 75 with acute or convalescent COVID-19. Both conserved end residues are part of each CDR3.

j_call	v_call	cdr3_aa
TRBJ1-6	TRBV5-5	CASSWPGQGNSPLHF
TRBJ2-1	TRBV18	CASSPRQDNEQFF
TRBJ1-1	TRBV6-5	CASKIQGNTEAFF
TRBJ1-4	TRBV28	CASTPGTQFEKLFF
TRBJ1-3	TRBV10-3	CAISERGFLGNTIYF
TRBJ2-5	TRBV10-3	CATQRTGGETQYF
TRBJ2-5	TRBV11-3	CASSLGSGQGGKETQYF
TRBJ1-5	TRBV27	CASLLRTFNQPQHF
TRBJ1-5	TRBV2	CASSPGTGGNQPQHF
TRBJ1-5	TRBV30	CAWSGRYNQPQHF
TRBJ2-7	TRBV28	CASKGGGTGGYEQYF
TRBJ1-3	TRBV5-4	CASSFPGSGNTIYF
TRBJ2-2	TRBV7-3	CASSLTPGAGELFF